This T cell receptor (beta chain) was sequenced during a study of blood T cells in healthy people across ages (dated by TCRdb to 2015 to 2017). At the level of the whole study: In model experiments, template switching captured roughly one uniquely barcoded TCR beta cDNA molecule for every two T cells. To track age-related changes in TCR beta repertoire diversity, the study relied on deep sequencing normalized with unique cDNA molecular identifiers. Donors were grouped into four age groups: young (average about 15 years), middle-aged (roughly 38), aged (approximately 67) and long-lived (about 89). Using the same blood draw, the study looked at two additional independent replicas of 1 million unique cDNA reads for two donors, one aged 18 to 30 and the other aged 80 or older.

For this clonotype: Its antigen remains undetermined. Per-nucleotide qualities are absent, and no much larger clonotype sits a single base away.

The donors were roughly 39 Caucasian individuals from Russia, aged roughly 6 to 100 years, who were systemically healthy. Approximately 9 milliliters of peripheral blood were collected from each donor into EDTA-treated Vacutainer tubes. Ficoll-Paque density-gradient centrifugation was used to isolate PBMCs, with at least 6.5 million per sample. Total RNA was extracted from PBMCs with Trizol reagent, with at least 5 micrograms obtained per sample. For every donor, flow cytometry on a PBMC aliquot measured the percentage of naive CD45RAhigh/CD27high T cells. The library was generated by 5' RACE. The sequencing machine was an Illumina HiSeq 2500. A second roughly 6 to 12 cycle PCR used a sample-barcoded 5' primer and a J-beta primer mix. Each TCR beta cDNA molecule received a unique molecular identifier from a template-switch 5' adaptor carrying 12 random nucleotides. Each sample yielded at least 3 million CDR3-containing paired-end reads. The Mint cDNA synthesis kit, primed by a TRBC-specific oligonucleotide, was used to synthesize first-strand cDNA from all RNA. After uracil-DNA glycosylase treatment, a first 18-cycle PCR used universal primers M1SS and BC2_uni_R on all cDNA. In the original analysis: Each sample was normalized by randomly selecting 1 million high-quality reads, each carrying a distinct molecular identifier. Reads sharing molecular identifiers were discarded rather than binned into consensus sequences. MiTCR, set to a Q25 quality threshold and the strictest error-elimination algorithm, was used for CDR3 identification, clonotype clustering and error correction. Lower-bound total TCR beta diversity was estimated with a nonparametric unseen species model using Euler transformation. TCRdb passed the public sequencing reads through fastp at Q25 and MiXCR, retaining productive beta sequences. Each CDR3 protein appears once, grouped with its most common genes and DNA. The V and J calls were not made by the authors but by TCRdb's processing. The sample includes some 760,000 distinct CDR3 sequences, with approximately 25% observed a single time. The top ten clonotypes cover under 4% of the sample.

The paper as a whole reports these results and caveats: Observed TCR beta diversity per million T cells fell roughly linearly with age, and a significant reduction was already apparent by age roughly 40. Compared with the aged group, more naive CD4+ T cells, fewer expanded clones and increased TCR diversity were shown by the long-lived group, suggesting age selection. Observed TCR beta diversity correlated strongly with the percentage of naive T cells measured by flow cytometry. Total diversity estimates from one million sequenced T cells were considered lower bounds and underestimates. Conclusive comparison of naive and antigen-experienced compartments was prevented by the profiling of bulk unsorted PBMCs. The CMV infection status of donors was not known, potentially confounding age-related changes in expanded clonotypes.

The sample also formed part of further work on T cells of mothers and their children. From that second study: Nine systemically healthy Caucasian individuals served as donors, namely three mothers together with their six children. cDNA synthesis used all of the extracted RNA, with approximately 1.4 ug of RNA in each 15 ul reaction. In the second PCR, the M1S primer added sample barcodes and 2-4 random nucleotides. Each mother yielded over 9.5 million TCR beta CDR3 reads and each child 2.5 million to 3 million reads. In both related and unrelated pairs, thymic selection shapes the output of TCR recombination in a similar way, with inherited differences having only a minor effect. Normalized repertoire overlap was always found to be slightly, but never significantly, higher in related mother-child pairs than in unrelated mother-child pairs. With a sensitivity of about 100 clones per million clonotypes, no persistent microchimeric T cell clones were detected. To look for features that set related mother-child pairs apart from unrelated individuals, the researchers ran deep NGS to compare the TCR beta repertoires of mothers and children. The mean age was roughly 40 +/- 4 years for the mothers and approximately 11 +/- 4 years for the children. Libraries were sequenced on Illumina HiSeq 2000 with 100+100 nt paired-end reads after adapter ligation with NEBNext reagents. To prevent cross-contamination, the mother and child libraries were prepared one month apart and sequenced in separate runs. For each donor, somewhere between roughly 450,000 and 2,000,000 distinct TCR beta clonotypes were identified. Naive TCR beta clonotypes were estimated from low-frequency clonotypes matched to each donor's FACS-determined naive share, without sorting.

The receptor was derived from a boy between 10 and 17 years old in good health. Specimen: blood.

The DNA reads as follows: TGTGCCAGCAGTTCCGAGTCTAGCGGGAAATACGAGCAGTACTTC. It codes for CASSSESSGKYEQYF. The rearrangement joined TRBV28 to TRBJ2-5; TRBD2 fits 9 bases in the junction. The J call is doubtful: the DNA matches TRBJ2-7 better. There are 15 amino acids in the CDR3, from cysteine to phenylalanine inclusive. Here the CDR3 DNA is all that survives: 45 bases in frame from base 1. CDR1 and CDR2, looked up from the germline V gene, are MDHEN and SYDVKM.